A selection of T cell receptor beta chains follows, all from one sample in a study of cytomegalovirus exposure and HLA in healthy donors. Generated by immunoSEQ multiplex PCR, the TCRdb table keeps only in-frame clones and is missing some. Of under 110,000 clones listed, more than 60% are singletons. The sequencing input was PBMCs. The receptors were sampled from a man in his sixties in good health and CMV-seronegative. Both conserved end residues are part of each CDR3. Each record gives: clone size, V gene, D gene, J gene, CDR3 DNA, CDR3 protein. D genes are given only for firm matches. Not every row has a clone size; where given, it reads once, few, many or a size class.

few	TRBV7-9	-	TRBJ2-3	TGTGCCAGCAGCACCAACTCGGATACGCAGTATTTT	CASSTNSDTQYF
-	TRBV4-1	-	TRBJ1-5	TGCGCCAGCAGACTTGGACACAATAGCAATCAGCCCCAGCATTTT	CASRLGHNSNQPQHF
few	TRBV30	-	TRBJ1-2	TGTGCCTGGAGTGTACTTAACTATGGCTACACCTTC	CAWSVLNYGYTF
-	TRBV6-5	TRBD1	TRBJ1-4	TGTGCCAGCAGTTACGGGGACAGGGATGAAAAACTGTTTTTT	CASSYGDRDEKLFF
-	TRBV6-5	TRBD1	TRBJ2-5	TGTGCCAGCAGCTCGACAGGGACGCTTCTTGAGACCCAGTACTTC	CASSSTGTLLETQYF
-	TRBV28	TRBD1	TRBJ2-3	TGTGCCAGCAGGTCAGGGGGCCTAACAGATACGCAGTATTTT	CASRSGGLTDTQYF
-	TRBV4-1	TRBD1	TRBJ1-2	TGCGCCAGCAGCCCGCACCCGTCCGGGACAGGGGGCGAGGATGGCTACACCTTC	CASSPHPSGTGGEDGYTF
-	TRBV4-1	TRBD2	TRBJ2-1	TGCGCCAGCAGCTCGAGGTTGGGGACTAGCGGTTACAATGAGCAGTTCTTC	CASSSRLGTSGYNEQFF
few	TRBV7-9	-	TRBJ2-7	TGTGCCAGCAGCTCAGGGGCGGGGGCCCCAACCTCCTACGAGCAGTACTTC	CASSSGAGAPTSYEQYF
-	TRBV9	TRBD1	TRBJ1-6	TGTGCCAGCAGCGACGGGACAGCCTATAATTCACCCCTCCACTTT	CASSDGTAYNSPLHF
-	TRBV7-2	-	TRBJ1-1	TGTGCCAGCAGCTTACAGGTATTAGGCACTGAAGCTTTCTTT	CASSLQVLGTEAFF
-	TRBV7-8	TRBD1	TRBJ1-5	TGTGCCAGCAGCTTAGGACAGGGGAACGGTCAGCCCCAGCATTTT	CASSLGQGNGQPQHF
-	TRBV30	-	TRBJ2-1	TGTGCCTGGAGGAGGGGGGGGTGGGATGAGCAGTTCTTC	CAWRRGGWDEQFF
-	TRBV29-1	-	TRBJ1-1	TGCAGTGCTTATAGCGGGGTGCAGAACACTGAAGCTTTCTTT	CSAYSGVQNTEAFF
-	TRBV7-2	TRBD1	TRBJ1-5	TGTGCCAGCAGCGTCCAGGGGGATCAGCCCCAGCATTTT	CASSVQGDQPQHF
-	TRBV2	TRBD1	TRBJ1-2	TGTGCCAGCAGCACGGACAGGAACTATGGCTACACCTTC	CASSTDRNYGYTF